Shown below are 14 T cell receptor beta chains from a single sample sequenced in a study of tumor and adjacent non-tumor tissue in lung cancer (dated 2018 in TCRdb). RNA was isolated from bulk, unsorted tissue, and RNA quality was assessed with a NanoDrop ND-1000 and an Agilent 2100. The protocol used for the library was multiplex PCR. The sample was run on an Illumina HiSeq 2500. TCRbeta libraries were built by three rounds of nested PCR using primers (Table S4), following protocols modified from ARM-PCR. The public reads were reprocessed in TCRdb via fastp at Q25 and MiXCR, keeping in-frame beta chains. Here each entry gathers all rows of one CDR3 protein and keeps the most common genes and DNA. Recorded for this sample are more than 120,000 distinct CDR3 sequences; about 71% of them occurred a single time. The top ten hold 15% to 20% of the sample. The sample taken for sequencing was lung tumor tissue. The receptors come from a man aged 55 to 69 with small cell lung cancer.

This clonotype has only a few counts. The chain is built from TRBV5-1 and TRBJ2-3, with a weak D call TRBD2 (5 bases). Trimming cost V 0 bases and J 0 bases, with 8 bases left between them. CDR1 and CDR2 (germline): SGHRS, YFSETQ. The length of the CDR3 is 15 residues. CDR3 nucleotide sequence: TGCGCCAGCAGCTTGGTTGGGGAGAGCACAGATACGCAGTATTTT. Translated: CASSLVGESTDTQYF. Based on the CDR3 plus reference TRBV5-1 and TRBJ2-3, the full variable domain is KAGVTQTPRYLIKTRGQQVTLSCSPISGHRSVSWYQQTPGQGLQFLFEYFSETQRNKGNFPGRFSGRQFSNSRSEMNVSTLELGDSALYLCASSLVGESTDTQYFGPGTRLTVL.

The genes are TRBV12-3 or TRBV12-4 and TRBJ2-3, with D maybe TRBD1 (6 bases). CDR3 size: 13 residues. V lost 6 bases and J 4 bases, leaving 11 bases between the germline ends. The CDR3 spells CASSLGHADTQYF. CDR3 in DNA: TGTGCCAGCAGCCTGGGACACGCAGATACGCAGTATTTT.

Details on this clonotype: A read error may produce the germline difference seen at one junction end. V usage is TRBV4-1 and J usage is TRBJ2-3, with 7 positions matching TRBD2. The V gene's germline CDR1 is MGHRA and CDR2 YSYEKL. The CDR3 is 20 amino acids. CDR3 residues: CPSSRLDGASGPKSTRAQYF. CDR3 DNA: TGCCCCAGCAGCCGCTTAGACGGGGCTAGCGGCCCGAAGAGTACAAGGGCGCAGTATTTT.

The V gene is TRBV5-5, the J gene TRBJ2-7; a possible D gene is TRBD2 (7 bases). From germline, CDR1 is SGHKS and CDR2 YYEKEE (reference sequence). The CDR3 covers 16 residues. The ends were cut back, 3 bases at V and 2 bases at J, with 18 bases in the middle. CDR3 residues: CASSSRGGNPTYEQYV. The CDR3 DNA reads TGTGCCAGCAGCTCGAGGGGGGGGAACCCCACCTACGAGCAGTACGTC.

Details on this clonotype: The junction differs from germline at one of its ends, possibly a read error. The genes are TRBV11-2 and TRBJ2-5; 7 nucleotides line up with TRBD2. CDR3 size: 13 residues. Germline CDR1 SGHAT, CDR2 FQNNGV. The CDR3 region has the DNA TGTGCCGGCGAGCGGGGTTACCAAGAGACACAGTACTTT. It yields the protein CAGERGYQETQYF.

The gene calls are TRBV4-1 and TRBJ2-1; 13 bases agree with TRBD2. This CDR3 spans 15 amino acids. CDR1 is MGHRA and CDR2 is YSYEKL in the germline V gene. The V gene end was trimmed by 6 bases and the J gene end by 5 bases; junction bases not matched to a gene: 4. DNA for the CDR3: TGCGCCAGCAGGCCGGGACTAGCGGGGAACAATGAGCAGTTCTTC. Translated, it gives CASRPGLAGNNEQFF.

Comments on this clonotype: Given a much more abundant clone one base away, this may be a read error. The CDR3 DNA reads as TGTACCAGCAGTGAACAGCCAGACTACGAGCAGTACGTC. Translating gives CTSSEQPDYEQYV. The J gene is TRBJ2-7, the V gene TRBV6-1; D is unclear. Germline V gene sequence: CDR1 MNHNS, CDR2 SASEGT. The CDR3 runs 13 residues.

On this clonotype itself: Relative to the germline gene, one junction end is altered; a read error may explain this. The chain couples TRBV5-4 to TRBJ1-1; no clear D. The CDR3 totals 14 residues. Germline V lookup: CDR1 SGHNT, CDR2 YYREEE (reference sequence). The CDR3 DNA sequence: TGTGCCAGCAGCTCCCGGATGGTGAACACTGAAGTTTTCTTT. Protein product: CASSSRMVNTEVFF.

This clonotype has just a few counts. This sequence joins TRBV5-1 and TRBJ2-7; tentative D call: TRBD2 (6 bases). The CDR3 has 13 residues. In germline, CDR1 is SGHRS, CDR2 YFSETQ. The CDR3 DNA reads TGCGCCAGCAGTTTGGCGCCGGGAGACGAGCAGTACGTC. It is translated as CASSLAPGDEQYV.

V is TRBV29-1 and J is TRBJ2-4; no firm D call. V was shortened by 4 bases and J by 6 bases, with 7 bases between the two germline ends. Looked up from germline, CDR1 is SQVTM and CDR2 is ANQGSEA. This CDR3 comprises 11 residues. The CDR3 loop is CSVGAVNIQYF. In DNA form, the CDR3 reads TGCAGCGTTGGAGCCGTAAACATTCAGTACTTC.

Note on this clonotype: At one end, the junction sequence differs from germline, possibly due to a read error. Written as DNA, the CDR3 is TGCAGTGTTAGAGGGGAATACAGGGGGCTGAACACTGAAGCTTTCTTT. This encodes CSVRGEYRGLNTEAFF. V is TRBV20-1 and J is TRBJ1-1, with 9 nucleotides matching TRBD1. Germline V CDR1 and CDR2: DFQATT, SNEGSKA (reference sequence). This CDR3 has 16 residues.

A remark on this clonotype: A read error may be the cause here, since a much bigger clone is one base away. The rearrangement joins TRBV12-3 or TRBV12-4 to TRBJ1-5; a possible D gene is TRBD1 (5 bases). CDR3 size: 14 residues. CDR3 amino acids: CASGLGVSDQPQHF. In DNA form, the CDR3 reads TGTGCCAGCGGTTTGGGGGTATCGGATCAGCCCCAGCATTTT.

The chain is built from TRBV6-1 and TRBJ2-1; D may be TRBD2 (6 bases). Germline V lookup: CDR1 MNHNS, CDR2 SASEGT. The CDR3 has 16 amino acids. Deletions cut 8 bases from V and 11 bases from J, with 28 bases between. In DNA form, the CDR3 reads TGTGCCAGCCATTCCCTACGAGGCGGGATCCCAAGCAAGCAGTTCTTC. This sequence encodes CASHSLRGGIPSKQFF.

A single count supports this clonotype. Germline and junction disagree at one end, which may indicate a read error. The chain combines TRBV6-5 with TRBJ1-4; 7 bases are a match to TRBD1. The CDR3 loop spans 16 amino acids. Germline V lookup: CDR1 MNHEY, CDR2 SVGAGI. CDR3 amino acids: CVSSSIWTGGNEKLFF. The CDR3 DNA reads TGTGTCAGCAGTTCAATCTGGACAGGAGGAAATGAAAAACTGTTTTTT.